The rows below give T cell receptor beta chains drawn from one sample of a study of shared clonotypes between healthy human individuals. Produced via immunoSEQ multiplex PCR; TCRdb's table is partial and in-frame only. The table has about 580,000 clones, nearly 98% seen once. The sample was naive CD8+ T cells sorted from blood. Receptor source: a man aged 25-40 years in good health. The CDR3 runs from the conserved cysteine through the conserved F or W. The D gene is left open where the match is weak. The size of a clone is reported for some rows only, either as once, few or many, or as a class for expanded clones.

v_call,j_call,d_call,clone_size,cdr3_aa,cdr3_nt
TRBV9,TRBJ1-1,TRBD1,.,CASCGQGGTEAFF,TGTGCCAGCTGTGGACAGGGTGGGACTGAAGCTTTCTTT
TRBV2,TRBJ2-3,.,.,CASIGSRDTQYF,TGTGCCAGCATCGGGTCTCGAGATACGCAGTATTTT
TRBV4-1,TRBJ1-1,TRBD1,.,CASSPRDSPEAFF,TGCGCCAGCAGCCCTAGGGACAGCCCTGAAGCTTTCTTT
TRBV7-9,TRBJ2-7,.,.,CASSLFFGHGLHEQYF,TGTGCCAGCAGCTTGTTTTTCGGACATGGCCTCCACGAGCAGTACTTC
TRBV7-9,TRBJ2-4,.,.,CASSLGKNIQYF,TGTGCCAGCAGCTTGGGCAAAAACATTCAGTACTTC
TRBV27,TRBJ2-7,TRBD2,.,CASRLAGSYEQYF,TGTGCCAGTAGACTAGCGGGCTCCTACGAGCAGTACTTC
TRBV4-3,TRBJ2-7,TRBD2,.,CASSPGGAGYYEQYF,TGCGCCAGCAGCCCGGGGGGAGCAGGGTACTACGAGCAGTACTTC
TRBV6-5,TRBJ2-7,.,.,CASSDQTGYEQYF,TGTGCCAGCAGTGACCAGACTGGCTACGAGCAGTACTTC
TRBV10-3,TRBJ2-7,TRBD2,.,CAIKAAGGSYEQYF,TGTGCCATCAAGGCGGCTGGCGGGAGCTACGAGCAGTACTTC
TRBV4-3,TRBJ2-7,.,.,CASSQDGTGAYEQYF,TGCGCCAGCAGCCAAGATGGCACTGGAGCCTACGAGCAGTACTTC
TRBV7-9,TRBJ2-7,.,.,CASSLEGRGNEQYF,TGTGCCAGCAGCTTAGAGGGCCGCGGCAACGAGCAGTACTTC
TRBV28,TRBJ1-2,.,.,CASRNPGPLRAYTF,TGTGCCAGCAGAAACCCCGGGCCACTGCGGGCCTACACCTTC
TRBV7-9,TRBJ1-1,TRBD1,.,CASSLDREETEAFF,TGTGCCAGCAGCTTGGACAGGGAGGAGACTGAAGCTTTCTTT
TRBV11-2,TRBJ2-7,.,.,CASMGQNYEQYF,TGTGCCAGCATGGGGCAAAACTACGAGCAGTACTTC
TRBV27,TRBJ2-1,.,.,CASRDLDYNEQFF,TGTGCCAGCAGGGATCTTGACTACAATGAGCAGTTCTTC
TRBV2,TRBJ2-1,.,.,CASNVVADEQFF,TGTGCCAGCAACGTGGTAGCGGATGAGCAGTTCTTC
TRBV6-4,TRBJ2-3,.,.,CASSDSAESTDTQYF,TGTGCCAGCAGTGACTCGGCGGAAAGCACAGATACGCAGTATTTT
TRBV5-6,TRBJ2-7,TRBD1,.,CASSFRDREIYEQYF,TGTGCCAGCAGCTTCCGCGACAGGGAGATTTACGAGCAGTACTTC
TRBV6-1,TRBJ2-1,TRBD2,.,CASSEGLAVSEQFF,TGTGCCAGCAGTGAAGGACTAGCGGTGTCTGAGCAGTTCTTC
TRBV29-1,TRBJ2-1,TRBD1,once,CSVEGQGLFDEQFF,TGCAGCGTTGAAGGACAGGGTCTCTTCGATGAGCAGTTCTTC
TRBV27,TRBJ2-2,.,.,CASSFRPGNTGELFF,TGTGCCAGCAGTTTTCGGCCGGGGAACACCGGGGAGCTGTTTTTT
TRBV27,TRBJ2-1,TRBD1,.,CASSSYRGNEQFF,TGTGCCAGCAGTTCTTACAGGGGGAACGAGCAGTTCTTC
TRBV6-1,TRBJ2-2,.,.,CATWGIGELFF,TGTGCCACCTGGGGTATCGGGGAGCTGTTTTTT
TRBV5-1,TRBJ2-7,.,.,CASSLDWGGYEQYF,TGCGCCAGCAGCTTGGATTGGGGCGGCTACGAGCAGTACTTC
TRBV27,TRBJ2-7,.,once,CASSLSGRPSYEQYF,TGTGCCAGCAGCCTCTCGGGGCGCCCATCCTACGAGCAGTACTTC
TRBV10-1,TRBJ2-2,TRBD2,.,CASSSGRGTGELFF,TGCGCCAGCAGTAGCGGGAGAGGCACCGGGGAGCTGTTTTTT
TRBV16,TRBJ1-4,.,once,CASSLDPPTNEKLFF,TGTGCCAGCAGCCTTGACCCACCAACTAATGAAAAACTGTTTTTT
TRBV10-2,TRBJ2-1,.,.,CASGFNSEQFF,TGCGCCAGCGGATTTAATAGTGAGCAGTTCTTC
TRBV27,TRBJ2-3,.,.,CASSLSYGGMEIDTQYF,TGTGCCAGCAGTTTATCTTACGGGGGCATGGAGATAGATACGCAGTATTTT
TRBV27,TRBJ2-7,TRBD1,.,CASNTGGGRREQYF,TGTGCCAGCAACACAGGGGGCGGCCGGCGTGAGCAGTACTTC